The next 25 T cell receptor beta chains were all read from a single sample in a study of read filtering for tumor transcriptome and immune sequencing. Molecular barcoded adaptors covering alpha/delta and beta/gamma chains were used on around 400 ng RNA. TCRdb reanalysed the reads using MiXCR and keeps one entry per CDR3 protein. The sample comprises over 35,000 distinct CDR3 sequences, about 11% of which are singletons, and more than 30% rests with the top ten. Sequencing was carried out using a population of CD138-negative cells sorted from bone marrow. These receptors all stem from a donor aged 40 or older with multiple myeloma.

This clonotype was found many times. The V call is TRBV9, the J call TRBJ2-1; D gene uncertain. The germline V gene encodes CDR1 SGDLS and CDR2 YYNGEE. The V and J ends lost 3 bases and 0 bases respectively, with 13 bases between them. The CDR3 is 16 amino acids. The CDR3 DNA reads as TGTGCCAGCAGCGCCCGGGTGTCAGGCTCCTACAATGAGCAGTTCTTC. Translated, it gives CASSARVSGSYNEQFF.

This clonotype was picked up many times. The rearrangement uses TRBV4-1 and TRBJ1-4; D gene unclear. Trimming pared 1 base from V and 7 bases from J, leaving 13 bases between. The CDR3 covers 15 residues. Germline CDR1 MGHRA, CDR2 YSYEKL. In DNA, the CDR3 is TGCGCCAGCAGCCAAGGGCCTTCCGGCGGTGAAAAACTGTTTTTT. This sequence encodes CASSQGPSGGEKLFF.

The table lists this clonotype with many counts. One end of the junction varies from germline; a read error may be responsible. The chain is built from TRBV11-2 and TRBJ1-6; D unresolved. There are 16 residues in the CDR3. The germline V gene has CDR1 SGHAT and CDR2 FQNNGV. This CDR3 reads CASSPTAGSHNSPLHF. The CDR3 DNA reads TGTGCCAGCAGTCCTACAGCAGGCTCCCATAATTCACCCCTCCACTTT.

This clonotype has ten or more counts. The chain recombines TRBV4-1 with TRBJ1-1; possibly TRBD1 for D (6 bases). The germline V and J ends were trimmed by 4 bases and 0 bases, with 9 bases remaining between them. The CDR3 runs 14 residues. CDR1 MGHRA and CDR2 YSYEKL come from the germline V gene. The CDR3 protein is CASSLGDMNTEAFF. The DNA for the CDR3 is TGCGCCAGCAGCCTAGGGGACATGAACACTGAAGCTTTCTTT.

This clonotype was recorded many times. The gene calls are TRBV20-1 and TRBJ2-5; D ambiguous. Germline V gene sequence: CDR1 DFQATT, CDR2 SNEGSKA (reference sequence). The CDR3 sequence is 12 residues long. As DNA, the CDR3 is TGCAAACCTGGGCCCCCGGCGGAGACCCAGTACTTC. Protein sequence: CKPGPPAETQYF.

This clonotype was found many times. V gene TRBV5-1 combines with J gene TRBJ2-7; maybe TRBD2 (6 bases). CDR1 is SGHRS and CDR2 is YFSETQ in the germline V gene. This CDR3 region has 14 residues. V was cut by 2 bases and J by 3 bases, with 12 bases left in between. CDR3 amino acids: CASSLLPEGYEQYF. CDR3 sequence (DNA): TGCGCCAGCAGCTTACTACCGGAGGGCTACGAGCAGTACTTC.

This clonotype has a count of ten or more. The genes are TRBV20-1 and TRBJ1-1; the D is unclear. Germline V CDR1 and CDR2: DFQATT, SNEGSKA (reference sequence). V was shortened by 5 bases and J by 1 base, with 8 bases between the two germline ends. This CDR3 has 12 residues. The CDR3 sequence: CSAARQNTEAFF. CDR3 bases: TGCAGTGCTGCCAGACAGAACACTGAAGCTTTCTTT.

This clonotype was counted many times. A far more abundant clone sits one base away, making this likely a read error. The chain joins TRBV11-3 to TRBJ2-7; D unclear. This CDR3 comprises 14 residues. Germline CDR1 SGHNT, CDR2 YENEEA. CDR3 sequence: CASGLTDGAYEQYF. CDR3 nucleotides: TGTGCCAGCGGCTTAACGGACGGCGCCTACGAGCAGTACTTC.

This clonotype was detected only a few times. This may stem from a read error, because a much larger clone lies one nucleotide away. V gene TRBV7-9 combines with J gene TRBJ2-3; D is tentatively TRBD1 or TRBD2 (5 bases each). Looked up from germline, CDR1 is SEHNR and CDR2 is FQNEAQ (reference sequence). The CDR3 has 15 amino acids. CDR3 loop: CVSSPKLGVTDTQYF. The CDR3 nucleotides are TGTGTCAGCAGCCCCAAGTTGGGGGTCACAGATACGCAGTATTTT.

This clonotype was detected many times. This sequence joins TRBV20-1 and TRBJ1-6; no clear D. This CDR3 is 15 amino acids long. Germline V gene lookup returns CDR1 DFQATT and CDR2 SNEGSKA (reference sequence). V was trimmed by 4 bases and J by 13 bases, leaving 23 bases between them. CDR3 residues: CSAINTGLQPRPLHF. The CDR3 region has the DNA TGCAGTGCTATTAACACCGGGCTCCAACCGAGGCCCCTCCACTTT.

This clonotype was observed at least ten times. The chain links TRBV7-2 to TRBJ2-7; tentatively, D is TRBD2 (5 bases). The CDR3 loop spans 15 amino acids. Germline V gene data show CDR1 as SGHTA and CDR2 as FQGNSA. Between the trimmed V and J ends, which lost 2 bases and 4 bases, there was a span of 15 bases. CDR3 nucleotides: TGTGCCAGCAGCTTAATTCGGCTAGCTGGTTACGAGCAGTACTTC. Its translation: CASSLIRLAGYEQYF.

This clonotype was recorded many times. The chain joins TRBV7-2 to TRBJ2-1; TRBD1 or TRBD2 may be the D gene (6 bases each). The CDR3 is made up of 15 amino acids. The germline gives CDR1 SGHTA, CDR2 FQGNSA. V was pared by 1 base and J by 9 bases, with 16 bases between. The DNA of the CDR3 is TGTGCCAGCAGCTTAGAAGGGGGGCCTAATATTGAGCAGTTCTTC. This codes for CASSLEGGPNIEQFF.

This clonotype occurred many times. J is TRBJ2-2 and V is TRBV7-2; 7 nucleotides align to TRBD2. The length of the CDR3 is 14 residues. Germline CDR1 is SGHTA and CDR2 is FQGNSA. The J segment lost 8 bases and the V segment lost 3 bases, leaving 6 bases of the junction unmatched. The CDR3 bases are TGTGCCAGCAGCTTTGGGGGGGACCAAGGGGAGCTGTTTTTT. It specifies CASSFGGDQGELFF.

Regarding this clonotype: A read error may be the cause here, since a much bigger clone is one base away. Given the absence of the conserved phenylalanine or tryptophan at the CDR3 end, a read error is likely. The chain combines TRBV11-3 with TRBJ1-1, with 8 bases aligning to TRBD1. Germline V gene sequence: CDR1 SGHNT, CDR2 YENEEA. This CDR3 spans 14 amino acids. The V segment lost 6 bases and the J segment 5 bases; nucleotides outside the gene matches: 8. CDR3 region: CASRYTGGGTEAFS. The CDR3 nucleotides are TGTGCCAGCAGATATACAGGGGGAGGAACTGAAGCTTTCTCT.

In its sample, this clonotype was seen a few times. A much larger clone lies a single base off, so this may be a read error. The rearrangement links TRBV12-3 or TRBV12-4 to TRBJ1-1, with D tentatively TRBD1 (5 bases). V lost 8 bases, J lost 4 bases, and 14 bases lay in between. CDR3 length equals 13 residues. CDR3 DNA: TGTGCCAGCGGAGGGGACTTGTCCACTGAAGCTTTCTTT. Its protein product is CASGGDLSTEAFF.

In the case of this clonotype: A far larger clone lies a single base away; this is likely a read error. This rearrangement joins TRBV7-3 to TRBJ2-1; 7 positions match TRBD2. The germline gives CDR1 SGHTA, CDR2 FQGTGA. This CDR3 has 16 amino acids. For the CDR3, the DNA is TGTGCCAGCAGCTTAGAAGCGGGGCTGTCCTACAATGGGCAGTTCTTC. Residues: CASSLEAGLSYNGQFF.

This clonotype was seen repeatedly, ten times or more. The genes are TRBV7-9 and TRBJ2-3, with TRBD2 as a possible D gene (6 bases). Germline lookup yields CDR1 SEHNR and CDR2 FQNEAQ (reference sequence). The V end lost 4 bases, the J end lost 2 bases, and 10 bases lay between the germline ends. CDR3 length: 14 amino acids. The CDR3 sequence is CASSWGLSTDTQYF. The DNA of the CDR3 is TGTGCCAGCAGCTGGGGACTGTCCACAGATACGCAGTATTTT. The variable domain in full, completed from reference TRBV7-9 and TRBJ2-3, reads DTGVSQNPRHKITKRGQNVTFRCDPISEHNRLYWYRQTLGQGPEFLTYFQNEAQLEKSRLLSDRFSAERPKGSFSTLEIQRTEQGDSAMYLCASSWGLSTDTQYFGPGTRLTVL.

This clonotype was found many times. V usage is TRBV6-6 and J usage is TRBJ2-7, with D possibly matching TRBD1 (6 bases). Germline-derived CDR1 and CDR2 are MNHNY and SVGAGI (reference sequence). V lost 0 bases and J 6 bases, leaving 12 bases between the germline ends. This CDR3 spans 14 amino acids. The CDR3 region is CASSYSGTLREQYF. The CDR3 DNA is TGTGCCAGCAGTTACTCTGGGACATTGCGCGAGCAGTACTTC.

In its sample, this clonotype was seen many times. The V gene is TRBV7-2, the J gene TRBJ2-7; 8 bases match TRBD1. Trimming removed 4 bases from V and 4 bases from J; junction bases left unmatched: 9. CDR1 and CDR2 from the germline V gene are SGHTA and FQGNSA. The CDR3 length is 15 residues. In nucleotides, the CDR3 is TGTGCCAGCAGCTACCTCCAGGGGGCGGTTTACGAGCAGTACTTC. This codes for CASSYLQGAVYEQYF.

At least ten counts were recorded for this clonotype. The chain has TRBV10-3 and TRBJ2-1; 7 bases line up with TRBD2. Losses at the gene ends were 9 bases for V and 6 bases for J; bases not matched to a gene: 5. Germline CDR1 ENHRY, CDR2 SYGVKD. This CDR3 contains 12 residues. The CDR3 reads CAISGVTNEQFF. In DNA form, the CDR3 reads TGTGCCATAAGCGGGGTGACCAATGAGCAGTTCTTC.

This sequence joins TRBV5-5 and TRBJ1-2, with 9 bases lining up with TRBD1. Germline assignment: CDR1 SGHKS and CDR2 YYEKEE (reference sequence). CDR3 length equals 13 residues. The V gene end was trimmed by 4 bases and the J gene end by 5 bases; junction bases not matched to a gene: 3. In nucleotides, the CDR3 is TGTGCCAGCAGCACAGGGGGCCGGTATGGCTACACCTTC. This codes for CASSTGGRYGYTF.

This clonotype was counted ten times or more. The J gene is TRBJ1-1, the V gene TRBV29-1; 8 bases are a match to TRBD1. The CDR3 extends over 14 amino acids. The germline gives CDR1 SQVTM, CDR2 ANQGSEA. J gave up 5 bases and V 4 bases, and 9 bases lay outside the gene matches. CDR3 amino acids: CSVAPQGAGTEAFF. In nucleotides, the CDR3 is TGCAGCGTTGCGCCTCAGGGGGCGGGGACTGAAGCTTTCTTT.

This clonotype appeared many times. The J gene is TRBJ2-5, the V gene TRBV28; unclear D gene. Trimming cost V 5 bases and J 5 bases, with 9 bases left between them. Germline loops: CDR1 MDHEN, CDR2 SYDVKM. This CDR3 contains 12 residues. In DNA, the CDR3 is TGTGCCAGCAGTGGCGTCGCGGAGACCCAGTACTTC. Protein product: CASSGVAETQYF.

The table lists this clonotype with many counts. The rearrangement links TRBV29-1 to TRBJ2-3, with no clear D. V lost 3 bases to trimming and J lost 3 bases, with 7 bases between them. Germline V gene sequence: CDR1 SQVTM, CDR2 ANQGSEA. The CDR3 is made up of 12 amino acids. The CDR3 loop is CSVDYETDTQYF. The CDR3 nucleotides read TGCAGCGTTGATTACGAAACAGATACGCAGTATTTT.

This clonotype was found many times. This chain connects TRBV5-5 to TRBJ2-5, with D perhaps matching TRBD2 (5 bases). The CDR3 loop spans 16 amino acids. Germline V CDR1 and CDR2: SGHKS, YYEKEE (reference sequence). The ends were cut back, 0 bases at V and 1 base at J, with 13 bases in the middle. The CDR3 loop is CASSLDSLGGQETQYF. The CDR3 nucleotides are TGTGCCAGCAGCTTGGACTCTCTAGGAGGCCAAGAGACCCAGTACTTC.